This T cell receptor beta chain is from a study of vaccination effects on CD4 cells after COVID-19. Study as a whole: The median interval between the second dose and post-vaccine sampling was 72 days.

This clone was counted only a few times. Its antigen is as yet unknown. Some clones are missing from TCRdb's copy, which holds only in-frame ones; the method was immunoSEQ multiplex PCR. This table holds roughly 24,000 clones, about three quarters found once. ViraFEST assay sequencing came after antigen-specific CD4+ T cells were expanded with viral peptide pools. Isolating CD4+ T cells followed approximately nine days of culture. Of the BNT162b2 and mRNA-1273 vaccines, participants received two doses of one or the other. Nucleocapsid antibodies were negative in the vaccine recipients, who had never had SARS-CoV-2 infection. After about 2 million PBMC were placed in each well, they were cultured with approximately 10 IU/ml IL-2 and approximately 10 ug/ml peptides. Half the medium was swapped for IL-2 medium on days 3 and 7. The J segment lost 8 bases and the V segment lost 5 bases, leaving 23 bases of the junction unmatched. The CDR3 is 18 amino acids. Per the germline V gene, CDR1 is LNHDA and CDR2 is SQIVND (reference sequence).

Sequencing used CD4+ T cells from PBMCs cultured with HCoV-NL63 spike peptides, obtained after COVID-19 vaccination. This chain joins TRBV19 and TRBJ1-1, with 7 nucleotides matching TRBD1. This receptor was taken from a human donor who received a COVID-19 vaccine. CDR3 nucleotide sequence: TGTGCCAGTAGTCCGCGACCGGACAGGATGGGGAACTTGAGAGAAGCTTTCTTT. As protein: CASSPRPDRMGNLREAFF.